In its sample, the clone carrying this TCR beta chain was seen many times. This sample is part of a study of T cells in Graves' hyperthyroidism and ophthalmopathy. The CDR3 regions of TCR beta were amplified from RNA transcripts. The HTBI set primed first-round TCR CDR3 RT-PCR. In TCRdb, the multiplex PCR reads were re-called with MiXCR into one record per CDR3 protein. In the table there are approximately 700,000 distinct CDR3 sequences, 40% to 55% of which are singletons. This CDR3 region has 14 residues. The germline gives CDR1 DFQATT, CDR2 SNEGSKA (reference sequence). Losses at the gene ends were 0 bases for V and 4 bases for J; bases not matched to a gene: 3.

The chain links TRBV20-1 to TRBJ1-2; 9 positions match TRBD1. This sequence originates from an adult man with Graves' disease, either hyperthyroidism or ophthalmopathy (not recorded which). The source material was peripheral blood or thyroid tissue (not recorded which). The CDR3, as DNA: TGCAGTGCTAGAGAAACAGGGGGCGTCTATGGCTACACCTTC. Its translation: CSARETGGVYGYTF.